This TCR beta chain appears in the sequencing data of a study of T cells in Graves' hyperthyroidism and ophthalmopathy. Findings and caveats of the study: Before onset, by a median of approximately 5.9 months, the model predicted ophthalmopathy.

Each ophthalmopathy patient scored at least 3 on the Clinical Activity Score and at least 4 on NOSPECS grade, with duration under 3 months. Lactation, pregnancy, other autoimmune disease or uncontrolled infection excluded patients. In this sample, this clonotype turned up many times. Its antigen is currently unknown. Template material for amplifying TCR beta CDR3 regions consisted of RNA transcripts. The HTBI primer set served for first-round RT-PCR of the TCR CDR3. From the multiplex PCR reads, TCRdb called clonotypes with MiXCR, one entry per CDR3 protein. The sample consists of roughly 400,000 distinct CDR3 sequences, around 15% of them appearing once. Germline V gene data show CDR1 as LGHDT and CDR2 as YNNKEL (reference sequence). This CDR3 has 14 residues. Losses at the gene ends were 4 bases for V and 3 bases for J; bases not matched to a gene: 2.

The rearrangement joins TRBV3-1 to TRBJ2-7, with 11 bases identical to TRBD2. The sample taken for sequencing was blood. This sequence originates from a man aged 45 to 65 with Graves' ophthalmopathy. The CDR3 is CASSRGTSGYEQYF. The CDR3 DNA follows: TGTGCCAGCAGCCGAGGGACTAGCGGCTACGAGCAGTACTTC.